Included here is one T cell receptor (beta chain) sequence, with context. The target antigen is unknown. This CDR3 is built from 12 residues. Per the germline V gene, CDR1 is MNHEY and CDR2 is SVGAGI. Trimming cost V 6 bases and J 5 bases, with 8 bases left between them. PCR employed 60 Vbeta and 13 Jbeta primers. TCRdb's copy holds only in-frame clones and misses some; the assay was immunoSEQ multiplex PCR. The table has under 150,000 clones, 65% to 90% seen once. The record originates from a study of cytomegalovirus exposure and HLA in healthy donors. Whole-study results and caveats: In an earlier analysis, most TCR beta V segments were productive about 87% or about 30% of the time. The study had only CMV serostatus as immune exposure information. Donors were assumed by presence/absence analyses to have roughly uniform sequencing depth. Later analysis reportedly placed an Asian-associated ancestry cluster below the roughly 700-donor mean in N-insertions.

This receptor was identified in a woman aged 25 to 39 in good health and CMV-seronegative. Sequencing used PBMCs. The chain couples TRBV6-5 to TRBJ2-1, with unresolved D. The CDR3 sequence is CASSPKNNEQFF. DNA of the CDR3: TGTGCCAGCAGCCCTAAGAACAATGAGCAGTTCTTC.